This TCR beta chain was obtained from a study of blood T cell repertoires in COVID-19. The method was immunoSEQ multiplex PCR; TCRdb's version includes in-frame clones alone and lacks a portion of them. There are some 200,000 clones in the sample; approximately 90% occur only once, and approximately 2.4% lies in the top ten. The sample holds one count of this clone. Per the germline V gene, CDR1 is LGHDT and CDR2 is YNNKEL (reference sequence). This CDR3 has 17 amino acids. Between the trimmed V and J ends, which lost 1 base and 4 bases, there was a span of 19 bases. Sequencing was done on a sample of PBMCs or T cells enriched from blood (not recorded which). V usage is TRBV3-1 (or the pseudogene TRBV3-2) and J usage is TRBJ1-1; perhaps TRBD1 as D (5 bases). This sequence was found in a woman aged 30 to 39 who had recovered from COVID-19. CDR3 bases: TGTGCCAGCAGCCAAGGTACTCAGGGAAGGATTCCCACTGAAGCTTTCTTT. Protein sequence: CASSQGTQGRIPTEAFF.